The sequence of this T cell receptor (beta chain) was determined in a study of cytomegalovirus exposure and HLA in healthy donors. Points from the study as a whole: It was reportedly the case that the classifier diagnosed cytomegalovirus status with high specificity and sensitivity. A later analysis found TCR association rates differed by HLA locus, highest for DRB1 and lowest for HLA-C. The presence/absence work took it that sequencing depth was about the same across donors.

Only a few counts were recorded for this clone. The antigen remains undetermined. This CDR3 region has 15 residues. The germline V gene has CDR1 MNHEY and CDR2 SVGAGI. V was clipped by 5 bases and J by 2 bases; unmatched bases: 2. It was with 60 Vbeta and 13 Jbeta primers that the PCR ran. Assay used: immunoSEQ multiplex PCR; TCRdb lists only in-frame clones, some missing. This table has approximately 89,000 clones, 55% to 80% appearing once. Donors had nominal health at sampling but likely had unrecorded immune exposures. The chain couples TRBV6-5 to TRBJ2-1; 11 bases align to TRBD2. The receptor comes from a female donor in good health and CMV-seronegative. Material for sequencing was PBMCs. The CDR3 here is CASSVLAGAYNEQFF. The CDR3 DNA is TGTGCCAGCAGTGTACTAGCGGGGGCCTACAATGAGCAGTTCTTC.